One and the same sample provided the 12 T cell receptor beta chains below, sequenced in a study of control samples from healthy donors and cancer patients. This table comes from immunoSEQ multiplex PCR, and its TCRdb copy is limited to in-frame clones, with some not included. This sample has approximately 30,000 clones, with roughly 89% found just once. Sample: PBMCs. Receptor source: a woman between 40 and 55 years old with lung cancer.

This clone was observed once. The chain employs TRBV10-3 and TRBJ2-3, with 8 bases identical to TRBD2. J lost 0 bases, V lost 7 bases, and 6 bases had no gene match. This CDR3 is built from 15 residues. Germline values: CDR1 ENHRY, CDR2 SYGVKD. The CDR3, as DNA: TGTGCCATCAACCGCGGGGGGCTAAGCACAGATACGCAGTATTTT. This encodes CAINRGGLSTDTQYF.

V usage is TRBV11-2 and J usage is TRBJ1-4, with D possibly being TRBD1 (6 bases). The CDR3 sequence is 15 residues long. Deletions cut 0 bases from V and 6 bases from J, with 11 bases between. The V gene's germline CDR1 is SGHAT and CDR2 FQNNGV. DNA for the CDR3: TGTGCCAGCAGCTTAGATGGGCCAGGGGATGAAAAACTGTTTTTT. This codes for CASSLDGPGDEKLFF.

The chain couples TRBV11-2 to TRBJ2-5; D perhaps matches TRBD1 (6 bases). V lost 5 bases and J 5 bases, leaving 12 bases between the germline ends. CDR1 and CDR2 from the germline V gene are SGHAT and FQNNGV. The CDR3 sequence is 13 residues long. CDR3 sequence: CASSQWTAETQYF. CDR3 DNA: TGTGCCAGCAGCCAGTGGACAGCCGAGACCCAGTACTTC.

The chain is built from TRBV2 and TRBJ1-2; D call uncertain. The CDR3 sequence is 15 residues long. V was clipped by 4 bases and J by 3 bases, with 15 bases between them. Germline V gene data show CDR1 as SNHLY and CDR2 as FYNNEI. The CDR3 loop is CASSAFVLSDYGYTF. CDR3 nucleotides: TGTGCCAGCAGTGCGTTCGTCTTATCTGACTATGGCTACACCTTC.

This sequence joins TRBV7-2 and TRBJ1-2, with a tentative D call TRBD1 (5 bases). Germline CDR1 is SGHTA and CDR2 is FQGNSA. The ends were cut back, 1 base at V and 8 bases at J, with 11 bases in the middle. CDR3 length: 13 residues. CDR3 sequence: CASSLVGLPGYTF. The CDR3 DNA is TGTGCCAGCAGCTTAGTGGGACTCCCAGGCTACACCTTC.

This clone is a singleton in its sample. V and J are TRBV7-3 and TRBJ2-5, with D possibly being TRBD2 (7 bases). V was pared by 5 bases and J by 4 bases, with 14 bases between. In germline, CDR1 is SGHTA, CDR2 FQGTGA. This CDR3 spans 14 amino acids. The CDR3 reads CASSPGGLLETQYF. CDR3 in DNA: TGTGCCAGCAGCCCGGGGGGCCTTTTAGAGACCCAGTACTTC.

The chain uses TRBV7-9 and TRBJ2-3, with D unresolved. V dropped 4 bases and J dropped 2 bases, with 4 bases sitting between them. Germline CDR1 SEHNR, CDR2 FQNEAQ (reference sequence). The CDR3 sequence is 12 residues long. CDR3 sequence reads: CASSSNTDTQYF. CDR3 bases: TGTGCCAGCAGCTCGAACACAGATACGCAGTATTTT. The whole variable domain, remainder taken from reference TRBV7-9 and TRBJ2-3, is DTGVSQNPRHKITKRGQNVTFRCDPISEHNRLYWYRQTLGQGPEFLTYFQNEAQLEKSRLLSDRFSAERPKGSFSTLEIQRTEQGDSAMYLCASSSNTDTQYFGPGTRLTVL.

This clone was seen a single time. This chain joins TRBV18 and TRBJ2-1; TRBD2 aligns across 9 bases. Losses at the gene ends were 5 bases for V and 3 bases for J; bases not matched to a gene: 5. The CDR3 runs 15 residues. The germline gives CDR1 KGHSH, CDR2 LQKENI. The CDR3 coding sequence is TGTGCCAGCTCAGGCCTAGCGGGGAACTACAATGAGCAGTTCTTC. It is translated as CASSGLAGNYNEQFF.

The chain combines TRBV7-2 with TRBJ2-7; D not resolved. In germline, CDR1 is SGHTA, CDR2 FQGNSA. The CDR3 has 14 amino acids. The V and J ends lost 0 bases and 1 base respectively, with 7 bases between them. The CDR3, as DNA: TGTGCCAGCAGCTTAGCGGGCAGTTCCTACGAGCAGTACTTC. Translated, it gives CASSLAGSSYEQYF.

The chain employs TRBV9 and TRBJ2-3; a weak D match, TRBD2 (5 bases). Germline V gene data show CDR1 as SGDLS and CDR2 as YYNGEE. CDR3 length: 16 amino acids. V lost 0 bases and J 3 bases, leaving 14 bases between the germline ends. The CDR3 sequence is CASSVALGVVTDTQYF. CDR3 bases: TGTGCCAGCAGCGTAGCGCTCGGGGTAGTTACAGATACGCAGTATTTT.

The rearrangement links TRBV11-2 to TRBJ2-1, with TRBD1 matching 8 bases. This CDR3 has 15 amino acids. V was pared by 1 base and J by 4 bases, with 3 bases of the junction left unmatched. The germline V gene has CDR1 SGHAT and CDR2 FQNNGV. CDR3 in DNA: TGTGCCAGCAGCTTAGTACGACAGGGGTACAATGAGCAGTTCTTC. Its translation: CASSLVRQGYNEQFF.

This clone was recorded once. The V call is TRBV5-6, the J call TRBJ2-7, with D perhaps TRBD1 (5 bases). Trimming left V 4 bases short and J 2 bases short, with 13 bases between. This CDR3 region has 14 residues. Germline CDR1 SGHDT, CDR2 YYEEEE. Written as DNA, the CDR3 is TGTGCCAGCAGCCCACAGGATATGCCCTACGAGCAGTACTTC. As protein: CASSPQDMPYEQYF.